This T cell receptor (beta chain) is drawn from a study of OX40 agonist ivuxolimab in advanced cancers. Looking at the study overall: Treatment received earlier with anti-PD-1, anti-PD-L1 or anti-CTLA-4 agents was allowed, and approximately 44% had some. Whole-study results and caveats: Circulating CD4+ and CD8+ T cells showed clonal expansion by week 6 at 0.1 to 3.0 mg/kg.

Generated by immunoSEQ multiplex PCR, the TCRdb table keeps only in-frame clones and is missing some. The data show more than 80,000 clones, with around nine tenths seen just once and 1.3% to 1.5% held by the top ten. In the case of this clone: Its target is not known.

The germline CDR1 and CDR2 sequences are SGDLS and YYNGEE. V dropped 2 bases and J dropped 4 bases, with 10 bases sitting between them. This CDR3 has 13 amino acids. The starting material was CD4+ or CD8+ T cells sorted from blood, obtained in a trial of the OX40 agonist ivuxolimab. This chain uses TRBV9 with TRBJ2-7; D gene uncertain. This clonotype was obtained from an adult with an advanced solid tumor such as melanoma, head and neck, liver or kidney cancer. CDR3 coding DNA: TGTGCCAGCAGCGTCAAGGCGAGTTACGAGCAGTACTTC. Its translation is CASSVKASYEQYF.